These 25 T cell receptor beta chains were sequenced from one sample in a study of CD8 T cells in ankylosing spondylitis. TCRdb reprocessed the 5' RACE reads via MiXCR and lists one record per CDR3 protein. The data hold about 190,000 distinct CDR3 sequences, with 13% observed a single time. The material sequenced was blood, either unsorted or a sorted T cell fraction (not recorded which). The receptor source for this set is a female donor with ankylosing spondylitis or in good health (not recorded which).

Points on this clonotype: This may stem from a read error, because a much larger clone lies one nucleotide away. This rearrangement joins TRBV10-3 to TRBJ2-7, with D hard to call. The CDR3 runs 13 residues. V dropped 5 bases and J dropped 3 bases, with 11 bases sitting between them. Germline lookup yields CDR1 ENHRY and CDR2 SYGVKD. CDR3 in amino acids: CAISNGPNYEQYF. CDR3 nucleotide sequence: TGTGCCATCAGTAACGGACCTAACTACGAGCAGTACTTC.

J is TRBJ2-5 and V is TRBV7-2, with 12 nucleotides matching TRBD2. Unmatched junction bases numbered 5, after V lost 1 base and J lost 5 bases. Germline assignment: CDR1 SGHTA and CDR2 FQGNSA. CDR3 size: 16 residues. CDR3 nucleotides: TGTGCCAGCAGCTTAGTACTAGCGGGAGGAGGGGAGACCCAGTACTTC. As protein: CASSLVLAGGGETQYF.

Notes on this clonotype: The junction and the germline gene differ at one end; a read error may be behind it. The chain employs TRBV12-3 or TRBV12-4 and TRBJ1-1; tentatively, D is TRBD1 (5 bases). The length of the CDR3 is 14 residues. CDR3 sequence reads: CVSNQWGGSTEAFF. The CDR3 nucleotides are TGTGTCAGCAACCAATGGGGGGGTTCCACTGAAGCTTTCTTT.

To note about this clonotype: A much larger clone differs from this one at a single base, so this may be a read error. V gene TRBV19 combines with J gene TRBJ1-2; D remains ambiguous. This CDR3 contains 14 residues. Looked up from germline, CDR1 is LNHDA and CDR2 is SQIVND (reference sequence). CDR3 sequence (DNA): TGTGTCAGTACCTCTGGGCCCACCCACTATGGCTACACCTTC. Amino acids: CVSTSGPTHYGYTF.

This clonotype was observed a few times. J is TRBJ2-7 and V is TRBV6-2 or TRBV6-3; D is undetermined. V lost 7 bases to trimming and J lost 2 bases, with 18 bases between them. Germline V gene data show CDR1 as MNHEY and CDR2 as SVGEGT. CDR3 length equals 15 residues. For the CDR3, the DNA is TGTGCCAGCACTTTCCTTTCAACGGTGGCCTACGAGCAGTACTTC. It codes for CASTFLSTVAYEQYF.

As concerns this clonotype: A junction end diverges from the germline sequence, so it may reflect a read error. The genes are TRBV19 and TRBJ1-2; D is unresolved. The CDR3 totals 12 residues. CDR1 is LNHDA, CDR2 SQIVND, per germline (reference sequence). Here the CDR3 DNA reads TGTGCCAGTAGTACCCGAGGAGCGCTTCTTGCGTTC. This gives the protein CASSTRGALLAF.

This clonotype was detected only a few times. Here the CDR3 reads CASSYPGLAPYEQYF. The CDR3 region has the DNA TGTGCCAGCAGCTACCCGGGACTAGCCCCCTACGAGCAGTACTTC. V is TRBV7-2 and J is TRBJ2-7; 9 bases align to TRBD2. The junction had 6 bases not matched to a gene; V was cut back by 4 bases and J by 2 bases. The germline CDR1 and CDR2 sequences are SGHTA and FQGNSA. The CDR3 runs to 15 residues.

This clonotype was picked up many times. CDR3 residues: CASRAGGVNTEAFF. In DNA form, the CDR3 reads TGCGCCAGCAGGGCTGGGGGGGTGAACACTGAAGCTTTCTTT. The chain carries TRBV5-1 and TRBJ1-1; TRBD1 might be the D (5 bases). Trimming removed 5 bases from V and 0 bases from J, with 11 bases in between. CDR3 length: 14 residues. The V gene's germline CDR1 is SGHRS and CDR2 YFSETQ. The full variable domain, in which reference TRBV5-1 and TRBJ1-1 provide the parts outside the CDR3, is KAGVTQTPRYLIKTRGQQVTLSCSPISGHRSVSWYQQTPGQGLQFLFEYFSETQRNKGNFPGRFSGRQFSNSRSEMNVSTLELGDSALYLCASRAGGVNTEAFFGQGTRLTVV.

This clonotype was observed many times. J is TRBJ2-7 and V is TRBV3-1, with no clear D. Germline V gene sequence: CDR1 LGHDT, CDR2 YNNKEL (reference sequence). The CDR3 loop spans 14 amino acids. Trimming pared 11 bases from V and 0 bases from J, leaving 17 bases between. The CDR3 DNA is TGTGCCGCATCGGCCCTGCCTGGCTCCTACGAGCAGTACTTC. Its translation: CAASALPGSYEQYF.

This clonotype was counted at least ten times. V is TRBV19 and J is TRBJ1-5; a possible D gene is TRBD1 (6 bases). Trimming left V 6 bases short and J 4 bases short, with 13 bases between. Germline CDR1 and CDR2: LNHDA and SQIVND (reference sequence). The CDR3 contains 14 residues. CDR3 sequence: CASRHRTANQPQHF. Here the CDR3 DNA reads TGTGCCAGTAGGCATAGGACAGCTAATCAGCCCCAGCATTTT.

The chain is built from TRBV19 and TRBJ1-5; D remains unclear. CDR1 and CDR2 from the germline V gene are LNHDA and SQIVND (reference sequence). V was trimmed by 3 bases and J by 0 bases, leaving 9 bases between them. CDR3 length: 15 residues. This chain's CDR3 is CASSMNPDSNQPQHF. The CDR3 DNA follows: TGTGCCAGTAGTATGAATCCAGATAGCAATCAGCCCCAGCATTTT.

Only a few counts were recorded for this clonotype. The chain is built from TRBV7-8 and TRBJ2-1; no clear D gene. The V gene's germline CDR1 is SGHVS and CDR2 FQNEAQ. Trimming took off 5 bases at V and 0 bases at J, with 11 bases between the two ends. The CDR3 is 15 amino acids. CDR3 amino acids: CASSPARSSYNEQFF. DNA for the CDR3: TGTGCCAGCAGCCCTGCCCGCAGCTCCTACAATGAGCAGTTCTTC. Full variable domain (rest looked up from reference TRBV7-8 and TRBJ2-1): GAGVSQSPRYKVAKRGQDVALRCDPISGHVSLFWYQQALGQGPEFLTYFQNEAQLDKSGLPSDRFFAERPEGSVSTLKIQRTQQEDSAVYLCASSPARSSYNEQFFGPGTRLTVL.

This clonotype appeared a single time. A much larger clone lies one base from this, so it may be a read error. The chain is built from TRBV6-1 and TRBJ2-1, with D unclear. V shed 6 bases and J shed 4 bases, with 16 bases lying between them. The germline gives CDR1 MNHNS, CDR2 SASEGT. This CDR3 has 15 residues. CDR3 nucleotide sequence: TGTGCCAGCAGCCTAAACGAGGTACAGTACAATGAGCAGTTCTTC. Translating gives CASSLNEVQYNEQFF.

The chain's CDR3 is CASSFPEGTEAFF. The CDR3 DNA reads TGTGCCAGCAGTTTCCCCGAAGGCACTGAAGCTTTCTTT. The genes are TRBV12-3 or TRBV12-4 and TRBJ1-1; D not resolved. The CDR3 has 13 amino acids. V was pared by 3 bases and J by 4 bases, with 9 bases between.

This clonotype appeared many times. This chain joins TRBV6-2 or TRBV6-3 and TRBJ2-7, with TRBD2 matching 7 bases. The CDR3 runs 14 residues. Unmatched junction bases numbered 10, after V lost 6 bases and J lost 5 bases. CDR1 and CDR2 (germline): MNHEY, SVGEGT. CDR3 protein: CASSGLVWRDEQYF. The CDR3 DNA sequence: TGTGCCAGCAGCGGACTAGTGTGGAGGGACGAGCAGTACTTC.

This clonotype showed up just a few times. CDR3 coding DNA: TGCGCCAGCAGCTGGACTAGTCAGCGGGGGGACGAGCAGTACTTC. The encoded protein is CASSWTSQRGDEQYF. The V gene is TRBV5-1, the J gene TRBJ2-7, with 9 bases aligning to TRBD2. The CDR3 consists of 15 residues. Germline assignment: CDR1 SGHRS and CDR2 YFSETQ. Germline trimming cut 3 bases from V and 5 bases from J; bases unmatched to any gene: 9.

Many counts were recorded for this clonotype. The chain carries TRBV5-1 and TRBJ1-1; D ambiguous. The V gene lost 3 bases and the J gene lost 2 bases, with 11 bases spanning the gap. There are 14 residues in the CDR3. Germline CDR1 is SGHRS and CDR2 is YFSETQ. CDR3 DNA: TGCGCCAGCAGCTCGGGTCCCTATAACACTGAAGCTTTCTTT. Residues: CASSSGPYNTEAFF.

This clonotype was seen ten or more times. The chain joins TRBV9 to TRBJ2-7, with D perhaps matching TRBD2 (6 bases). CDR3 size: 16 residues. Trimming cost V 0 bases and J 1 base, with 14 bases left between them. Germline-derived CDR1 and CDR2 are SGDLS and YYNGEE. The CDR3: CASSVDHGRGSYEQYF. Here the CDR3 DNA reads TGTGCCAGCAGCGTAGATCACGGGAGAGGGTCCTACGAGCAGTACTTC.

As to this clonotype: The junction shows a germline mismatch at one end, possibly a read error. This chain uses TRBV11-2 with TRBJ2-7; TRBD2 is a possible D gene (6 bases). The germline CDR1 and CDR2 sequences are SGHAT and FQNNGV. The length of the CDR3 is 15 residues. Here the CDR3 DNA reads TGTGCCAGCACCTTAGGGGTGGCGGGAACCTACGAGCAGTACTTC. This codes for CASTLGVAGTYEQYF.

This chain connects TRBV30 to TRBJ1-1, with D possibly matching TRBD1 (6 bases). Deletions cut 5 bases from V and 3 bases from J, with 10 bases between. Per the germline V gene, CDR1 is GTSNPN and CDR2 is SVGIG (reference sequence). CDR3 length: 12 residues. The CDR3 loop reads CAWGKGDTEAFF. CDR3 bases: TGTGCCTGGGGCAAGGGGGACACTGAAGCTTTCTTT. The full variable domain, rest sourced from reference TRBV30 and TRBJ1-1, is SQTIHQWPATLVQPVGSPLSLECTVEGTSNPNLYWYRQAAGRGLQLLFYSVGIGQISSEVPQNLSASRPQDRQFILSSKKLLLSDSGFYLCAWGKGDTEAFFGQGTRLTVV.

At least ten counts were recorded for this clonotype. V gene TRBV7-2 combines with J gene TRBJ1-2; no definite D call. Germline V gene lookup returns CDR1 SGHTA and CDR2 FQGNSA. The CDR3 totals 12 residues. V was shortened by 5 bases and J by 5 bases, with 9 bases between the two germline ends. The CDR3 nucleotides are TGTGCCAGCAGCCCGCCGGTGTATGGCTACACCTTC. Encoded protein: CASSPPVYGYTF. Based on the CDR3 plus reference TRBV7-2 and TRBJ1-2, the full variable domain is GAGVSQSPSNKVTEKGKDVELRCDPISGHTALYWYRQSLGQGLEFLIYFQGNSAPDKSGLPSDRFSAERTGGSVSTLTIQRTQQEDSAVYLCASSPPVYGYTFGSGTRLTVV.

The genes are TRBV6-4 and TRBJ2-2, with no clear D. CDR1 MRHNA and CDR2 SNTAGT come from the germline V gene. The CDR3 length is 15 residues. V lost 3 bases and J 3 bases, leaving 11 bases between the germline ends. The CDR3 here is CASSERAADTGELFF. CDR3 bases: TGTGCCAGCAGTGAACGGGCTGCGGACACCGGGGAGCTGTTTTTT.

In its sample, this clonotype was seen many times. The CDR3 DNA is TGCGCCAGCACGAGACAGGGGCCCGGGGAGCTGTTTTTT. Translation gives CASTRQGPGELFF. This chain joins TRBV5-1 and TRBJ2-2; 8 nucleotides agree with TRBD1. Germline values: CDR1 SGHRS, CDR2 YFSETQ. This CDR3 contains 13 residues. The V segment lost 6 bases and the J segment 6 bases; nucleotides outside the gene matches: 4.

The rearrangement uses TRBV5-1 and TRBJ1-2; 7 bases align to TRBD1. The CDR3 length is 15 residues. CDR1 and CDR2 (germline): SGHRS, YFSETQ. Germline trimming cut 4 bases from V and 8 bases from J; bases unmatched to any gene: 14. This chain's CDR3 is CASSPGDRANMGYTF. The CDR3 DNA is TGCGCCAGCAGCCCCGGCGACAGGGCTAATATGGGCTACACCTTC.

This clonotype was detected only a few times. The chain has TRBV30 and TRBJ1-6; D gene uncertain. CDR1 is GTSNPN and CDR2 is SVGIG in the germline V gene (reference sequence). This CDR3 region has 15 residues. V was cut by 1 base and J by 0 bases, with 7 bases left in between. CDR3 protein: CAWSGPSSYNSPLHF. CDR3 sequence (DNA): TGTGCCTGGAGTGGGCCGAGCTCCTATAATTCACCCCTCCACTTT.